One sample yielded the 17 T cell receptor beta chains listed below, sequenced in a study of cytomegalovirus exposure and HLA in healthy donors. PCR involved 60 Vbeta and 13 Jbeta primers. Generated by immunoSEQ multiplex PCR, the TCRdb table keeps only in-frame clones and is missing some. The sample lists under 150,000 clones, approximately 75% seen once, with approximately 5.6% in the top ten. Sequenced sample: PBMCs. Receptors were obtained from a woman aged 40-49 years in good health and CMV-seropositive.

The J gene is TRBJ1-4, the V gene TRBV10-3; no definite D call. The CDR3 has 13 amino acids. The germline gives CDR1 ENHRY, CDR2 SYGVKD. The V end lost 4 bases, the J end lost 6 bases, and 9 bases lay between the germline ends. CDR3 sequence reads: CAISGPSYEKLFF. As DNA, the CDR3 is TGTGCCATCAGTGGGCCCTCCTATGAAAAACTGTTTTTT.

This sequence joins TRBV5-6 and TRBJ2-1; 7 bases map to TRBD1. V lost 4 bases and J lost 7; bases outside the gene matches: 5. Germline V gene sequence: CDR1 SGHDT, CDR2 YYEEEE. CDR3 length: 13 residues. The CDR3 nucleotides are TGTGCCAGCAGCGCCACCAGGGGGAATGAGCAGTTCTTC. Amino acid sequence: CASSATRGNEQFF.

V gene TRBV21-1 combines with J gene TRBJ1-1; the table's D call TRBD1 went unverified against the DNA. TRBV21-1 is given as a pseudogene. The CDR3 runs to 24 residues. The CDR3 loop is CASSKVRSSLGDSRWEKGDTEAFF. The CDR3 region has the DNA TGTGCCAGCAGCAAAGTTCGGTCCTCACTAGGGGACAGCCGGTGGGAGAAGGGAGACACTGAAGCTTTCTTT.

V gene TRBV25-1 combines with J gene TRBJ1-6; TRBD1 agrees at 7 bases. The CDR3 is made up of 11 amino acids. J was trimmed by 12 bases and V by 6 bases; bases with no gene match: 2. CDR1 and CDR2 from the germline V gene are MGHDK and SYGVNS. In nucleotides, the CDR3 is TGTGCCAGCAGCCAGGGGGGACCCCTCCACTTT. Its translation: CASSQGGPLHF.

The V and J genes are TRBV5-1 and TRBJ2-1, with 11 bases matching TRBD2. Germline lookup yields CDR1 SGHRS and CDR2 YFSETQ. The CDR3 loop spans 18 amino acids. The trim removed 3 bases at V and 0 bases at J, leaving 8 bases unmatched. The CDR3: CASSSGLAALSSYNEQFF. CDR3 DNA sequence: TGCGCCAGCAGCTCGGGACTAGCGGCCTTGAGCTCCTACAATGAGCAGTTCTTC.

The rearrangement uses TRBV6-6 and TRBJ2-2; 7 positions agree with TRBD1. Per the germline V gene, CDR1 is MNHNY and CDR2 is SVGAGI (reference sequence). The CDR3 consists of 14 residues. The V segment lost 5 bases and the J segment 5 bases; nucleotides outside the gene matches: 5. The CDR3 is CASSRGQLTGELFF. For the CDR3, the DNA is TGTGCCAGCAGTAGGGGACAGCTTACCGGGGAGCTGTTTTTT.

V usage is TRBV18 and J usage is TRBJ1-4; 10 positions match TRBD1. The junction had 3 bases not matched to a gene; V was cut back by 5 bases and J by 6 bases. In germline, CDR1 is KGHSH, CDR2 LQKENI. This CDR3 region has 14 residues. The CDR3 nucleotides are TGTGCCAGCTCATCGGGACAGGGGCATGAAAAACTGTTTTTT. Amino acids: CASSSGQGHEKLFF.

The rearrangement joins TRBV4-2 to TRBJ2-1, with 7 bases that match TRBD2. The CDR3 has 14 amino acids. Germline CDR1 LGHNA, CDR2 YNFKEQ. V lost 1 base and J lost 7; bases outside the gene matches: 4. CDR3 nucleotides: TGTGCCAGCAGCCAAGGTGGGGGGGGTAATGAGCAGTTCTTC. This gives the protein CASSQGGGGNEQFF.

This clone has just a few counts. This sequence joins TRBV5-4 and TRBJ1-4, with D unclear. Per germline, CDR1 SGHNT and CDR2 YYREEE (reference sequence). CDR3 length: 13 amino acids. V lost 2 bases to trimming and J lost 7 bases, with 9 bases between them. Written as DNA, the CDR3 is TGTGCCAGCAGCTTATACGGAGGTGAAAAACTGTTTTTT. Amino acids: CASSLYGGEKLFF.

This chain joins TRBV9 and TRBJ1-2, with 7 bases that match TRBD1. This CDR3 comprises 13 residues. Germline CDR1 and CDR2: SGDLS and YYNGEE. After removal of 0 bases from V and 6 bases from J, the junction contained 2 bases not matched to a gene. The CDR3, as DNA: TGTGCCAGCAGCGTAGAGGGGGCCAATGGCTACACCTTC. Translated: CASSVEGANGYTF.

The chain is built from TRBV28 and TRBJ2-7, with TRBD2 matching over 9 bases. V lost 3 bases and J lost 7; bases outside the gene matches: 7. This CDR3 has 14 amino acids. Germline CDR1 reads MDHEN; CDR2 reads SYDVKM. The CDR3 loop reads CASSFIAGDGEQYF. The CDR3 DNA is TGTGCCAGCAGTTTTATAGCGGGAGATGGGGAGCAGTACTTC.

V gene TRBV7-6 combines with J gene TRBJ2-1; 11 bases line up with TRBD2. CDR3 length: 15 amino acids. The germline V gene encodes CDR1 SGHVS and CDR2 FNYEAQ. Trimming cost V 5 bases and J 5 bases; bases outside gene matches: 5. Written as DNA, the CDR3 is TGTGCCAGCAGCAGAAGACTAGCGGGACACAATGAGCAGTTCTTC. Residues: CASSRRLAGHNEQFF.

The V call is TRBV2, the J call TRBJ1-1, with D possibly being TRBD1 (6 bases). Germline CDR1 and CDR2: SNHLY and FYNNEI. V was shortened by 3 bases and J by 7 bases, with 12 bases between the two germline ends. The length of the CDR3 is 13 residues. The CDR3 nucleotides are TGTGCCAGCAGTGAGGAAAGGGGGGGTGAAGCTTTCTTT. Residues: CASSEERGGEAFF.

The chain joins TRBV9 to TRBJ2-5, with a weak D call TRBD1 (5 bases). CDR1 and CDR2 from the germline V gene are SGDLS and YYNGEE. Trimming removed 0 bases at V and 2 bases at J, with 14 bases between. The CDR3 extends over 16 amino acids. DNA for the CDR3: TGTGCCAGCAGCGTAGGTGGTAGGGGTTGGCAAGAGACCCAGTACTTC. It specifies CASSVGGRGWQETQYF.

The chain links TRBV30 to TRBJ2-3; TRBD2 is a possible D gene (6 bases). There are 14 residues in the CDR3. Germline CDR1 GTSNPN, CDR2 SVGIG (reference sequence). V dropped 8 bases and J dropped 1 base, with 16 bases sitting between them. CDR3 bases: TGTGCCGCAGGGTGGGGGGTTGGCACAGATACGCAGTATTTT. Its translation: CAAGWGVGTDTQYF.

The J gene is TRBJ2-2, the V gene TRBV5-1; a possible D gene is TRBD2 (7 bases). Per the germline V gene, CDR1 is SGHRS and CDR2 is YFSETQ. The CDR3 covers 16 residues. Deletions cut 0 bases from V and 5 bases from J, with 14 bases between. The CDR3 loop reads CASSLARGAETGELFF. The CDR3, as DNA: TGCGCCAGCAGCTTGGCCCGGGGGGCTGAAACCGGGGAGCTGTTTTTT.

The chain uses TRBV27 and TRBJ2-1, with 14 bases fitting TRBD2. Germline trimming cut 5 bases from V and 1 base from J; bases unmatched to any gene: 1. Germline V gene sequence: CDR1 MNHEY, CDR2 SMNVEV (reference sequence). The CDR3 consists of 16 residues. The CDR3 here is CASSRTSGRSYNEQFF. The CDR3 DNA is TGTGCCAGCAGTCGGACTAGCGGGAGGTCCTACAATGAGCAGTTCTTC.